This passage covers 26 T cell receptor beta chains from one sample sequenced in a study of graft-versus-host responses after intestinal transplantation. The antigens these receptors bind are not known. Sequencing was performed with immunoSEQ multiplex PCR; in TCRdb, only in-frame clones are kept and a portion is missing. Here the sample spans around 120,000 clones, around 95% being singletons. Sequencing used unstimulated CD8+ T cells sorted from spleen or lymph node cells, obtained before intestinal transplant. These receptors all come from a human donor who received an intestinal transplant.

The V and J genes are TRBV9 and TRBJ1-1, with D possibly TRBD1 on 5 matching bases. The V gene's germline CDR1 is SGDLS and CDR2 YYNGEE. The CDR3 is 15 residues long. Trimming took off 0 bases at V and 0 bases at J, with 9 bases between the two ends. The CDR3 sequence: CASSVDGGMNTEAFF. The CDR3 coding sequence is TGTGCCAGCAGCGTAGACGGGGGGATGAACACTGAAGCTTTCTTT. The full variable domain, rest sourced from reference TRBV9 and TRBJ1-1, is DSGVTQTPKHLITATGQRVTLRCSPRSGDLSVYWYQQSLDQGLQFLIQYYNGEERAKGNILERFSAQQFPDLHSELNLSSLELGDSALYFCASSVDGGMNTEAFFGQGTRLTVV.

The chain couples TRBV15 to TRBJ1-1; no clear D. The CDR3 has 14 residues. Germline V lookup: CDR1 LNHNV, CDR2 YYDKDF (reference sequence). V shed 0 bases and J shed 8 bases, with 13 bases lying between them. The CDR3 DNA sequence: TGTGCCACCAGCAGAGAGGTATACCGGGAGGAAGCTTTCTTT. It encodes CATSREVYREEAFF.

The chain carries TRBV6-5 and TRBJ2-4; tentative D call: TRBD2 (5 bases). Germline V CDR1 and CDR2: MNHEY, SVGAGI. The CDR3 sequence is 12 residues long. V was cut by 5 bases and J by 8 bases, with 10 bases left in between. CDR3 coding DNA: TGTGCCAGCAGTCCAGGAGGTTACATTCAGTACTTC. Protein: CASSPGGYIQYF.

This chain uses TRBV5-8 with TRBJ2-7; D gene uncertain. The V end was cut by 5 bases, the J end by 2 bases, with 11 bases between. CDR3 length equals 13 residues. CDR1 is SGHTS and CDR2 is YDEGEE in the germline V gene. Written as DNA, the CDR3 is TGTGCCAGCAGGTCGCCCGGAGCCTACGAGCAGTACTTC. This translates into CASRSPGAYEQYF.

The J gene is TRBJ2-1, the V gene TRBV28; 7 bases agree with TRBD2. The CDR3 covers 15 residues. J gave up 6 bases and V 1 base, and 6 bases lay outside the gene matches. From germline, CDR1 is MDHEN and CDR2 SYDVKM. CDR3 sequence: CASSLLGGRSNEQFF. CDR3 nucleotide sequence: TGTGCCAGCAGTTTATTGGGCGGGAGAAGCAATGAGCAGTTCTTC.

The V and J genes are TRBV10-1 and TRBJ1-1; D gene unclear. The germline CDR1 and CDR2 sequences are WNHNN and SYGVQD (reference sequence). This CDR3 has 13 residues. V lost 5 bases and J lost 1, with 8 bases in between. CDR3 in DNA: TGCGCCAGCAGTCGACGGACGAACACTGAAGCTTTCTTT. Amino acid sequence: CASSRRTNTEAFF.

This clone was counted between two and nine times. The chain employs TRBV7-3 and TRBJ1-2; D gene ambiguous. Germline loops: CDR1 SGHTA, CDR2 FQGTGA. Between the trimmed V and J ends, which lost 2 bases and 2 bases, there was a span of 12 bases. The CDR3 is 15 amino acids. DNA for the CDR3: TGTGCCAGCAGCTTAGGACTCTACTTAAACTATGGCTACACCTTC. It is translated as CASSLGLYLNYGYTF.

The CDR3 bases are TGTGCCAGCAGTTTCCCTACTAAGCGGGAGGAGTCGTATACGCAGTATTTT. Protein: CASSFPTKREESYTQYF. The chain joins TRBV28 to TRBJ2-3; 9 bases are a match to TRBD2. Germline V gives CDR1 MDHEN, CDR2 SYDVKM. Trimming at V came to 3 bases and at J to 7 bases, leaving 14 bases not matched to a gene. This CDR3 has 17 amino acids.

This chain joins TRBV7-6 and TRBJ1-2; 9 bases are shared with TRBD1. Germline CDR1 is SGHVS and CDR2 is FNYEAQ. V dropped 2 bases and J dropped 9; count of bases not matched to a gene: 4. The CDR3 consists of 13 residues. The CDR3 DNA follows: TGTGCCAGCAGCTTAACAGGGGGCCGTAGCTACACCTTC. It encodes CASSLTGGRSYTF.

V is TRBV19 and J is TRBJ1-2; no reliable D call. Germline CDR1 reads LNHDA; CDR2 reads SQIVND (reference sequence). The V gene lost 6 bases and the J gene lost 2 bases, with 7 bases spanning the gap. There are 12 residues in the CDR3. CDR3: CASRVGNYGYTF. The CDR3, as DNA: TGTGCCAGTAGGGTCGGGAACTATGGCTACACCTTC.

The rearrangement links TRBV4-1 to TRBJ1-1; D ambiguous. This CDR3 is built from 15 residues. V was shortened by 1 base and J by 1 base, with 10 bases between the two germline ends. Germline lookup yields CDR1 MGHRA and CDR2 YSYEKL. Here the CDR3 DNA reads TGCGCCAGCAGCCAAGTCAGTCTGGAGAACACTGAAGCTTTCTTT. This translates into CASSQVSLENTEAFF.

The V gene is TRBV10-2, the J gene TRBJ2-7; 9 bases agree with TRBD2. J was trimmed by 3 bases and V by 6 bases; bases with no gene match: 9. Germline assignment: CDR1 WSHSY and CDR2 SAAADI. This CDR3 region has 15 residues. The CDR3 loop is CASRAGTSLYYEQYF. The DNA of the CDR3 is TGCGCCAGCAGGGCCGGGACTAGCTTATACTACGAGCAGTACTTC.

The chain links TRBV9 to TRBJ2-1; 8 nucleotides align to TRBD2. V was pared by 2 bases and J by 10 bases, with 11 bases of the junction left unmatched. Per the germline V gene, CDR1 is SGDLS and CDR2 is YYNGEE. The CDR3 runs to 15 residues. Written as DNA, the CDR3 is TGTGCCAGCAGCGTGGGCCTAGCGGGTGGCCAGGAGCAGTTCTTC. Translating gives CASSVGLAGGQEQFF.

The chain carries TRBV7-3 and TRBJ1-1, with D tentatively TRBD1 (5 bases). The CDR3 length is 15 residues. Trimming cost V 5 bases and J 4 bases, with 17 bases left between them. Per germline, CDR1 SGHTA and CDR2 FQGTGA. The CDR3 DNA reads as TGTGCCAGCAGCCCAAGAGGAGGGGTCGGCACTGAAGCTTTCTTT. This encodes CASSPRGGVGTEAFF.

The V gene is TRBV11-3, the J gene TRBJ2-7; D not resolved. Germline CDR1 and CDR2: SGHNT and YENEEA. The V gene lost 1 base and the J gene lost 6 bases, with 7 bases spanning the gap. The CDR3 spans 12 residues. The chain's CDR3 is CASSLGRGEQYF. The CDR3 DNA sequence: TGTGCCAGCAGCTTAGGTCGAGGCGAGCAGTACTTC.

The chain links TRBV28 to TRBJ2-1, with D perhaps TRBD1 or TRBD2 (6 bases each). The germline gives CDR1 MDHEN, CDR2 SYDVKM. This CDR3 contains 16 residues. V dropped 4 bases and J dropped 5 bases, with 18 bases sitting between them. CDR3 bases: TGTGCCAGCAGTTCCCCGGGGGCGCGCAGAGACAATGAGCAGTTCTTC. Its protein product is CASSSPGARRDNEQFF.

The CDR3 is CASSLSRLGETQYF. CDR3 coding DNA: TGTGCCAGCAGCTTGTCTCGACTCGGGGAGACCCAGTACTTC. The chain employs TRBV5-4 and TRBJ2-5; the D is unclear. CDR3 size: 14 residues. Between the trimmed V and J ends, which lost 1 base and 5 bases, there was a span of 12 bases. Germline V gives CDR1 SGHNT, CDR2 YYREEE (reference sequence).

The genes are TRBV7-6 and TRBJ2-7; 11 nucleotides line up with TRBD1. The length of the CDR3 is 15 residues. Looked up from germline, CDR1 is SGHVS and CDR2 is FNYEAQ. V trimming: 5 bases; J trimming: 1 base; junction bases outside the gene matches: 4. The CDR3 is CASSQGQGESYEQYF. In DNA form, the CDR3 reads TGTGCCAGCAGCCAGGGACAGGGGGAGTCCTACGAGCAGTACTTC.

The chain combines TRBV6-5 with TRBJ1-1; 7 bases are a match to TRBD1. Germline-derived CDR1 and CDR2 are MNHEY and SVGAGI. The CDR3 has 16 amino acids. V dropped 2 bases and J dropped 2; count of bases not matched to a gene: 8. The CDR3 reads CASSYGLGTVNTEAFF. Here the CDR3 DNA reads TGTGCCAGCAGTTACGGGCTCGGGACAGTCAACACTGAAGCTTTCTTT.

The V call is TRBV4-3, the J call TRBJ1-1; D remains unclear. The CDR3 consists of 15 residues. V was trimmed by 0 bases and J by 1 base, leaving 9 bases between them. Germline V gene data show CDR1 as LGHNA and CDR2 as YSLEER. The CDR3 reads CASSQDWAENTEAFF. The CDR3 region has the DNA TGCGCCAGCAGCCAAGATTGGGCGGAGAACACTGAAGCTTTCTTT.

The chain is built from TRBV4-2 and TRBJ1-1, with D perhaps matching TRBD1 (6 bases). Germline lookup yields CDR1 LGHNA and CDR2 YNFKEQ. The CDR3 has 15 amino acids. Trimming removed 1 base at V and 7 bases at J, with 16 bases between. The CDR3 DNA reads TGTGCCAGCAGCCAAGTTCTCCCCGGGGGCGGTGAAGCTTTCTTT. It translates to CASSQVLPGGGEAFF.

The chain joins TRBV28 to TRBJ1-2, with D possibly being TRBD1 (6 bases). V was cut by 3 bases and J by 9 bases, with 41 bases left in between. The germline V gene encodes CDR1 MDHEN and CDR2 SYDVKM. The CDR3 loop spans 22 amino acids. The CDR3 bases are TGTGCCAGCAGTTTGTGGGGACCCGCCCTCAACTACCTCGGGACACTTTCTCATCGCTACACCTTC. Amino acids: CASSLWGPALNYLGTLSHRYTF.

The CDR3 DNA reads as TGTGCCAGCAGCCAAGATCTGGGGACAGGCTACGAGCAGTACTTC. This codes for CASSQDLGTGYEQYF. The rearrangement uses TRBV4-2 and TRBJ2-5; 8 positions agree with TRBD1. TRBJ2-7 matches the DNA end more closely, so the J call is doubtful. The CDR3 runs to 15 residues. Germline V gives CDR1 LGHNA, CDR2 YNFKEQ.

This rearrangement joins TRBV7-9 to TRBJ1-5; 8 bases align to TRBD1. J was trimmed by 2 bases and V by 5 bases; bases with no gene match: 2. From germline, CDR1 is SEHNR and CDR2 FQNEAQ (reference sequence). This CDR3 is 14 amino acids long. The CDR3: CASSTGGGNQPQHF. In DNA, the CDR3 is TGTGCCAGCAGCACAGGGGGTGGCAATCAGCCCCAGCATTTT.

The V call is TRBV27, the J call TRBJ2-1; D ambiguous. V was pared by 6 bases and J by 5 bases, with 5 bases between. This CDR3 comprises 11 residues. CDR1 is MNHEY and CDR2 is SMNVEV in the germline V gene (reference sequence). The CDR3 spells CASSRNNEQFF. CDR3 in DNA: TGTGCCAGCAGCCGGAACAATGAGCAGTTCTTC.

This clone was seen a single time. CDR3 DNA: TGTGCCAGCAGTCCCTATGTGGGGAGACAGGGAAGATCCTATGGCTACACCTTC. This gives the protein CASSPYVGRQGRSYGYTF. The chain links TRBV27 to TRBJ1-2, with 7 bases aligning to TRBD1. CDR1 MNHEY and CDR2 SMNVEV come from the germline V gene (reference sequence). The CDR3 length is 18 residues. V lost 5 bases to trimming and J lost 4 bases; unmatched junction nucleotides: 19.